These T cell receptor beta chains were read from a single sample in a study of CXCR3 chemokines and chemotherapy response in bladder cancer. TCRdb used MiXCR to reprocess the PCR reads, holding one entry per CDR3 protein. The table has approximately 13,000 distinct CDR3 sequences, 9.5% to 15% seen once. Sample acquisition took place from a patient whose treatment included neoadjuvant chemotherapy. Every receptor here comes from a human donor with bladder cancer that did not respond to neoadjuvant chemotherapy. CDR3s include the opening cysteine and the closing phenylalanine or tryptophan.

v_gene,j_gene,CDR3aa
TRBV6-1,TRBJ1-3,CASSVRDSLGTIYF
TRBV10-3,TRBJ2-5,CAISESEGGLQQTQYF
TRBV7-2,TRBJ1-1,CASSLVARENTEAFF
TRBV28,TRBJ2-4,CASSLFPGTKNIQYF
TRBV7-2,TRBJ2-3,CASSLDRSTDTQYF
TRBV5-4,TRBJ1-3,CASSARDKEGNTIYF
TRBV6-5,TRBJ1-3,CASSSIGNSGNTIYF
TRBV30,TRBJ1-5,CAWSVGGPVGDQHF
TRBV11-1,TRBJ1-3,CASSLERQGRNTIYF
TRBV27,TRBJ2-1,CASGWADNEQFF
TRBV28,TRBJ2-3,CASSPIQGRGADTQYF
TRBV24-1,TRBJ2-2,CATRALNTGELFF
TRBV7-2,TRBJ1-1,CASSSQERAFF
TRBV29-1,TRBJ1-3,CSVLRGDTIYF
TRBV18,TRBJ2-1,CASSPPLGVSSYNEQFF
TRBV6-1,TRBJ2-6,CASSLSGANVLTF
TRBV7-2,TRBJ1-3,CASSVDGPSGNTIYF
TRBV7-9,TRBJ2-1,CASSRNNEQFF
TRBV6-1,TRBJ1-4,CASNTGFANEKLFF
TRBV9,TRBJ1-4,CASIRDRDREEKLFF
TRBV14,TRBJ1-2,CASSPTGSLSYGYTF
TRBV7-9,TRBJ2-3,CASSYGTGLADTQYF
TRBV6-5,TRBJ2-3,CASSYQTPMRDTQYF
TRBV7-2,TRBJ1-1,CASSRQLNTEAFF
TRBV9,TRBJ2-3,CASSVGQITDTQYF
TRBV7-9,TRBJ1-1,CASSSRQGAWTEAFF
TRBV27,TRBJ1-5,CASSLKAPSFNQPQHF
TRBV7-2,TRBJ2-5,CASTRGEETQYF
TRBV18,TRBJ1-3,CASSPPISRGNTIYF
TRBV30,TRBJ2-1,CAWSVGTSGANEQFF
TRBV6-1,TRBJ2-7,CASRGVYPPYEQYF
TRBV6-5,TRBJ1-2,CASSYGTGARGYGYTF
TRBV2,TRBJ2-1,CASRRGNSYNEQFF
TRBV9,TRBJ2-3,CASSVVGLAPTDTQYF
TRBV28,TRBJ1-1,CASTGGLNTEAFF
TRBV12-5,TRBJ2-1,CASGFEQGVGEQFF
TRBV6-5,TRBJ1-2,CASTGTGGGYTF
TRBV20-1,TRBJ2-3,CSASRTDTQYF
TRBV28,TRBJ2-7,CASSLGTAGEQYF
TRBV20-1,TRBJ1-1,CSARGGAVNTEAFF
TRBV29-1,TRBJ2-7,CSVEAWHRDRGIYEQYF
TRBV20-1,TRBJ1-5,CSADLPGNQPQHF
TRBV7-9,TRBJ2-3,CASSLTDTQYF
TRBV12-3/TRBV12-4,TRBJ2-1,CASSSRAGRNYNEQFF
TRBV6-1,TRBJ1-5,CASIPTGGNNQPQHF
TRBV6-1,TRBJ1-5,CASSEAQPQHF
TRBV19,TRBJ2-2,CASSDRANTGELFF
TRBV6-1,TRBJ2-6,CASSATGVGANVLTF
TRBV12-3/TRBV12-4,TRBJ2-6,CASSRGTGGAAGANVLTF